The 24 T cell receptor beta chains presented below share a single source sample, sequenced in a study of cytomegalovirus exposure and HLA in healthy donors. A multiplex PCR was run with 60 Vbeta primers and 13 Jbeta primers. Method: immunoSEQ multiplex PCR; TCRdb's copy keeps in-frame clones and lacks some. Of 150,000 to 200,000 clones detected, around 75% appear once; the ten largest clones hold 4% to 5.5%. What was sequenced was PBMCs. Source of these receptors: a male donor in good health and CMV-seronegative.

This clone has just one count. This chain uses TRBV6-1 with TRBJ2-2; a weak D match, TRBD1 (6 bases). This CDR3 has 13 residues. The germline V gene encodes CDR1 MNHNS and CDR2 SASEGT. V was clipped by 10 bases and J by 1 base, with 10 bases between them. CDR3 bases: TGTGCCACCGACAGGTTGAACACCGGGGAGCTGTTTTTT. As protein: CATDRLNTGELFF.

V is TRBV27 and J is TRBJ2-6; D not certain. The V gene lost 7 bases and the J gene lost 8 bases, with 15 bases spanning the gap. Germline-derived CDR1 and CDR2 are MNHEY and SMNVEV (reference sequence). CDR3 length: 14 residues. CDR3 sequence: CASTISEASNVLTF. CDR3 bases: TGTGCCAGCACCATAAGCGAGGCCTCCAACGTCCTGACTTTC.

The V gene is TRBV2, the J gene TRBJ2-1, with D possibly being TRBD2 (6 bases). Between the trimmed V and J ends, which lost 6 bases and 7 bases, there was a span of 13 bases. The germline V gene has CDR1 SNHLY and CDR2 FYNNEI. The CDR3 runs to 13 residues. For the CDR3, the DNA is TGTGCCAGCAGCCTAGCGTTTAGGAATGAGCAGTTCTTC. This encodes CASSLAFRNEQFF.

This chain connects TRBV28 to TRBJ1-5; maybe TRBD1 (5 bases). CDR1 is MDHEN and CDR2 is SYDVKM in the germline V gene. V was shortened by 0 bases and J by 6 bases, with 12 bases between the two germline ends. The CDR3 consists of 15 residues. The CDR3 here is CASSLWDQGLQPQHF. The CDR3, as DNA: TGTGCCAGCAGTTTATGGGATCAGGGTCTTCAGCCCCAGCATTTT.

V gene TRBV6-5 combines with J gene TRBJ2-1; 12 nucleotides line up with TRBD2. After removal of 2 bases from V and 4 bases from J, the junction contained 3 bases not matched to a gene. CDR3 length equals 16 residues. CDR1 MNHEY and CDR2 SVGAGI come from the germline V gene. CDR3 in amino acids: CASSYTTSGGYNEQFF. DNA of the CDR3: TGTGCCAGCAGTTACACCACTAGCGGGGGGTACAATGAGCAGTTCTTC.

The CDR3 nucleotides read TGTGCCAGCAGCTTAGATGTCATGAGCGGGAGGATCTCCTCCTACGAGCAGTACTTC. Its protein is CASSLDVMSGRISSYEQYF. The V call is TRBV11-2, the J call TRBJ2-7; TRBD2 aligns across 9 bases. Germline V gene data show CDR1 as SGHAT and CDR2 as FQNNGV. Trimming cost V 0 bases and J 0 bases; bases outside gene matches: 12. The CDR3 totals 19 residues.

The V call is TRBV7-9, the J call TRBJ1-4, with D possibly TRBD1 on 5 matching bases. Trimming removed 4 bases at V and 7 bases at J, with 10 bases between. Germline loops: CDR1 SEHNR, CDR2 FQNEAQ (reference sequence). The CDR3 length is 13 residues. CDR3 DNA: TGTGCCAGCAGCTCCCCGGGGGGTGAAAAACTGTTTTTT. Translating it yields CASSSPGGEKLFF.

This chain joins TRBV15 and TRBJ2-1, with TRBD2 matching over 10 bases. Germline V gives CDR1 LNHNV, CDR2 YYDKDF (reference sequence). V shed 5 bases and J 3 bases; nucleotides not matched to a gene: 4. This CDR3 is 15 amino acids long. In DNA, the CDR3 is TGTGCCACCAGCTTTAGGACTAGCGGCTACAATGAGCAGTTCTTC. It codes for CATSFRTSGYNEQFF.

A note on this clone: The junction shows a germline mismatch at one end, possibly a read error. Written as DNA, the CDR3 is TGCGCCGGCAGTCAATCTGGGCAGGCGCAAGCTTTCTTT. Its protein product is CAGSQSGQAQAFF. The J gene is TRBJ1-1, the V gene TRBV23-1; D gene uncertain. TRBV23-1 is annotated as an ORF whose role is uncertain. This CDR3 is built from 13 residues.

CDR3 sequence: CATSRPGQGRETQYF. CDR3 coding DNA: TGTGCCACCAGCAGACCAGGACAGGGAAGGGAGACCCAGTACTTC. The rearrangement uses TRBV15 and TRBJ2-5; 8 positions match TRBD1. Trimming cost V 2 bases and J 5 bases; bases outside gene matches: 7. The germline V gene has CDR1 LNHNV and CDR2 YYDKDF (reference sequence). This CDR3 comprises 15 residues.

The chain is built from TRBV30 and TRBJ2-5, with 7 bases that match TRBD1. Germline-derived CDR1 and CDR2 are GTSNPN and SVGIG (reference sequence). Unmatched junction bases numbered 4, after V lost 1 base and J lost 5 bases. The CDR3 has 13 residues. The CDR3 loop is CAWSGGGVETQYF. The CDR3, as DNA: TGTGCCTGGAGTGGAGGGGGCGTGGAGACCCAGTACTTC.

J is TRBJ1-2 and V is TRBV6-6; TRBD1 might be the D (6 bases). The V gene's germline CDR1 is MNHNY and CDR2 SVGAGI (reference sequence). Trimming shortened V by 0 bases and J by 8 bases, and 13 bases separated the two germline ends. CDR3 length equals 14 residues. CDR3 in amino acids: CASSYSSAGAGYTF. In nucleotides, the CDR3 is TGTGCCAGCAGTTACTCGTCGGCAGGGGCCGGCTACACCTTC.

This chain joins TRBV15 and TRBJ1-5, with D possibly being TRBD1 (6 bases). The length of the CDR3 is 15 residues. Trimming cost V 1 base and J 3 bases, with 10 bases left between them. Germline-derived CDR1 and CDR2 are LNHNV and YYDKDF (reference sequence). The CDR3 sequence is CATSRGRGPNQPQHF. The CDR3 DNA reads TGTGCCACCAGCAGAGGCAGGGGACCCAATCAGCCCCAGCATTTT.

The DNA of the CDR3 is TGCGCCAGCAGCCAAGGCCTCCAAGCGGCCAGCACAGATACGCAGTATTTT. Translated, it gives CASSQGLQAASTDTQYF. The rearrangement joins TRBV4-3 to TRBJ2-3, with D tentatively TRBD2 (5 bases). The V gene's germline CDR1 is LGHNA and CDR2 YSLEER. V was shortened by 1 base and J by 0 bases, with 14 bases between the two germline ends. The CDR3 runs 17 residues.

V is TRBV11-2 and J is TRBJ1-4, with D maybe TRBD1 (6 bases). V shed 4 bases and J shed 5 bases, with 14 bases lying between them. CDR1 and CDR2 from the germline V gene are SGHAT and FQNNGV. The CDR3 spans 15 residues. The CDR3 loop is CASSSRPQGNEKLFF. CDR3 DNA sequence: TGTGCCAGCAGCTCGAGACCACAGGGCAATGAAAAACTGTTTTTT.

The chain employs TRBV15 and TRBJ1-3; maybe TRBD1 (6 bases). The CDR3 sequence is 15 residues long. Germline CDR1 LNHNV, CDR2 YYDKDF (reference sequence). V dropped 0 bases and J dropped 4 bases, with 10 bases sitting between them. CDR3 region: CATSRDDGGGNTIYF. For the CDR3, the DNA is TGTGCCACCAGCAGAGATGATGGGGGCGGAAACACCATATATTTT.

The count of this clone is one. The chain couples TRBV21-1 to TRBJ1-5. TRBV21-1 is designated a pseudogene. The CDR3 sequence is 15 residues long. CDR3 sequence reads: CASSKECVFNQPQHF. CDR3 sequence (DNA): TGTGCCAGCAGCAAAGAGTGCGTGTTCAATCAGCCCCAGCATTTT.

The rearrangement joins TRBV6-1 to TRBJ2-5, with 9 bases lining up with TRBD2. Germline CDR1 MNHNS, CDR2 SASEGT. V shed 3 bases and J 5 bases; nucleotides not matched to a gene: 13. The CDR3 totals 17 residues. The CDR3 bases are TGTGCCAGCAGTGAGGGGGGGTGGGGTGCGGGAGGGGAGACCCAGTACTTC. Protein: CASSEGGWGAGGETQYF.

The V and J genes are TRBV30 and TRBJ2-1, with 8 bases matching TRBD2. The germline CDR1 and CDR2 sequences are GTSNPN and SVGIG (reference sequence). The CDR3 sequence is 15 residues long. The J segment lost 0 bases and the V segment lost 4 bases, leaving 5 bases of the junction unmatched. The CDR3 DNA follows: TGTGCCTGGACATTCCGGGGGGGCTCCTACAATGAGCAGTTCTTC. Protein product: CAWTFRGGSYNEQFF.

V usage is TRBV9 and J usage is TRBJ1-2; 9 bases fit TRBD1. J lost 7 bases, V lost 0 bases, and 10 bases had no gene match. This CDR3 region has 16 residues. In germline, CDR1 is SGDLS, CDR2 YYNGEE. In DNA, the CDR3 is TGTGCCAGCAGCGTAGCCGAACCGGGACAGGGCTGTGGCTACACCTTC. This codes for CASSVAEPGQGCGYTF.

The chain links TRBV5-1 to TRBJ2-7; D is unresolved. Per germline, CDR1 SGHRS and CDR2 YFSETQ. V gave up 2 bases and J gave up 2 bases, with 8 bases separating them. This CDR3 is 13 amino acids long. The DNA of the CDR3 is TGCGCCAGCAGCTTTGGTCAGGCCTACGAGCAGTACTTC. This encodes CASSFGQAYEQYF.

The chain employs TRBV7-9 and TRBJ2-7; TRBD1 matches at 8 bases. The CDR3 length is 16 residues. With 5 bases clipped from V and 3 bases from J, the junction kept 12 bases outside the gene matches. Germline loops: CDR1 SEHNR, CDR2 FQNEAQ (reference sequence). The CDR3 sequence: CASSRGQGRFFYEQYF. CDR3 bases: TGTGCCAGCAGCCGTGGACAGGGAAGGTTTTTCTACGAGCAGTACTTC.

V is TRBV7-9 and J is TRBJ1-4; D ambiguous. The V end lost 4 bases, the J end lost 6 bases, and 15 bases lay between the germline ends. The CDR3 totals 15 residues. Germline loops: CDR1 SEHNR, CDR2 FQNEAQ (reference sequence). Here the CDR3 DNA reads TGTGCCAGCAGCTCCCTCCTATTTATCGATGAAAAACTGTTTTTT. Translating gives CASSSLLFIDEKLFF.

The rearrangement uses TRBV7-2 and TRBJ2-1; a possible D gene is TRBD2 (6 bases). Germline values: CDR1 SGHTA, CDR2 FQGNSA. The CDR3 loop spans 14 amino acids. V lost 1 base and J 5 bases, leaving 9 bases between the germline ends. The CDR3 DNA reads TGTGCCAGCAGCTTAGTATGGGGGGACAATGAGCAGTTCTTC. It encodes CASSLVWGDNEQFF.